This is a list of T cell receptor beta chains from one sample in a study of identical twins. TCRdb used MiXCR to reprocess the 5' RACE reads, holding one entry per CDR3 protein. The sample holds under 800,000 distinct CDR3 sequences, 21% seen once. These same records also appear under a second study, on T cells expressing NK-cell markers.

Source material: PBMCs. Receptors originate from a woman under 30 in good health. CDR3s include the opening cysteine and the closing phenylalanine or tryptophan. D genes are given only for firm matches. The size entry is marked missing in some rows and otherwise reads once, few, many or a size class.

DNA: TGTGCCAGCAGCCCGTTTGCCGGGACTAGCGGGATAGATACGCAGTATTTT
CDR3: CASSPFAGTSGIDTQYF
length: 17
J: TRBJ2-3
size: few
D: TRBD2
V: TRBV3-1

DNA: TGTGCCAGCTGCTCACAGGGAACCTCCAGCGTCGGAGAGACCCAGTACTTC
CDR3: CASCSQGTSSVGETQYF
length: 17
J: TRBJ2-5
size: .
D: .
V: TRBV25-1

DNA: TGCAGTGCTAGAACGACAGTGATAAGCGAGCAGTACTTC
CDR3: CSARTTVISEQYF
length: 13
J: TRBJ2-7
size: few
D: .
V: TRBV20-1

DNA: TGTGCCAGCAGCCGGGGAGGGGGGAACACTGAAGCTTTCTTT
CDR3: CASSRGGGNTEAFF
length: 14
J: TRBJ1-1
size: .
D: .
V: TRBV12-3/TRBV12-4

DNA: TGTGCCAGCAGTTTAGGGACAGGGTTGAACACCGGGGAGCTGTTTTTT
CDR3: CASSLGTGLNTGELFF
length: 16
J: TRBJ2-2
size: few
D: TRBD1
V: TRBV12-3/TRBV12-4

DNA: TGTGCCATCAGGGACGGGGCGGGGAGCGATGAGCAGTTCTTC
CDR3: CAIRDGAGSDEQFF
length: 14
J: TRBJ2-1
size: many
D: .
V: TRBV10-3

DNA: TGTGCCAGCAGACAAGCGGGAGGGGTCTACGAGCAGTACTTC
CDR3: CASRQAGGVYEQYF
length: 14
J: TRBJ2-7
size: many
D: TRBD2
V: TRBV12-3/TRBV12-4

DNA: TGTGCCAGCAGAGGCGGCGCCAGCACAGATACGCAGTATTTT
CDR3: CASRGGASTDTQYF
length: 14
J: TRBJ2-3
size: few
D: .
V: TRBV2

DNA: TGTGCCAGCAGCTTGTTGGGACAGGGAACTGAAGCTTTCTTT
CDR3: CASSLLGQGTEAFF
length: 14
J: TRBJ1-1
size: .
D: TRBD1
V: TRBV5-6

DNA: TGCGCCAGCAGCCCTATTGTGGCAGGGGGTGAAAAACTGTTTTTT
CDR3: CASSPIVAGGEKLFF
length: 15
J: TRBJ1-4
size: .
D: TRBD1
V: TRBV5-1

DNA: TGTGCCAGCAGTGTGTCCGTAACCTACGAGCAGTACTTC
CDR3: CASSVSVTYEQYF
length: 13
J: TRBJ2-7
size: .
D: .
V: TRBV2

DNA: TGCAGCGTTGAAATGGGGGGCGGCACCGGGGAGCTGTTTTTT
CDR3: CSVEMGGGTGELFF
length: 14
J: TRBJ2-2
size: .
D: .
V: TRBV29-1

DNA: TGTGCCAGCAGTTTAAGAGTTGTGAGCCTAGCCAAAAACATTCAGTACTTC
CDR3: CASSLRVVSLAKNIQYF
length: 17
J: TRBJ2-4
size: .
D: .
V: TRBV27

DNA: TGTGCCAGCAGCGTGGGGACTCTGACAGATACGCAGTATTTT
CDR3: CASSVGTLTDTQYF
length: 14
J: TRBJ2-3
size: few
D: .
V: TRBV9

DNA: TGTGCCAGCAGTTACCCGGGAGGGGGCAGCTATGGCTACACCTTC
CDR3: CASSYPGGGSYGYTF
length: 15
J: TRBJ1-2
size: few
D: TRBD1
V: TRBV6-5

DNA: TGTGCCAGCAGCGACCTAAATACAGAACTGTTTTTT
CDR3: CASSDLNTELFF
length: 12
J: TRBJ1-4
size: once
D: .
V: TRBV2

DNA: TGTGCCAGCAGCCAGCAGGAGGCGGGTGGCTACACCTTC
CDR3: CASSQQEAGGYTF
length: 13
J: TRBJ1-2
size: .
D: .
V: TRBV3-1

DNA: TGCGCCAGCAGCTTGGATGGGACGGGAGGCACAGATACGCAGTATTTT
CDR3: CASSLDGTGGTDTQYF
length: 16
J: TRBJ2-3
size: .
D: .
V: TRBV5-1

DNA: TGTGCCAGCAGCTCCGGGAAGGGGGAAGCTTTCTTT
CDR3: CASSSGKGEAFF
length: 12
J: TRBJ1-1
size: .
D: .
V: TRBV7-9

DNA: TGTGCCAGCAGGCCTACAGGTACGAACACTGAAGCTTTCTTT
CDR3: CASRPTGTNTEAFF
length: 14
J: TRBJ1-1
size: .
D: .
V: TRBV9

DNA: TGTGCCAGCAGCTCTACCGGGACCGGGAACATTCAGTACTTC
CDR3: CASSSTGTGNIQYF
length: 14
J: TRBJ2-4
size: .
D: .
V: TRBV5-6

DNA: TGTGCCTGGAGTGACAGGGGGCCCCTGACTCCTTCTAGCACAGATACGCAGTATTTT
CDR3: CAWSDRGPLTPSSTDTQYF
length: 19
J: TRBJ2-3
size: few
D: TRBD1
V: TRBV30

DNA: TGCAGTGCTCTCGGGGACACAGATACGCAGTATTTT
CDR3: CSALGDTDTQYF
length: 12
J: TRBJ2-3
size: few
D: .
V: TRBV20-1

DNA: TGCAGTGCTAGAGCCCCCCCGCGGGGAGCCTACAATGAGCAGTTCTTC
CDR3: CSARAPPRGAYNEQFF
length: 16
J: TRBJ2-1
size: few
D: .
V: TRBV20-1

DNA: TGTGCCAGCAGTCGCCAGGACGTCAATAATTCACCCCTCCACTTT
CDR3: CASSRQDVNNSPLHF
length: 15
J: TRBJ1-6
size: few
D: .
V: TRBV3-1

DNA: TGTGCCAGCAGTGAATCCGACAGGGACGTCGTAGCCAAAAACATTCAGTACTTC
CDR3: CASSESDRDVVAKNIQYF
length: 18
J: TRBJ2-4
size: once
D: TRBD1
V: TRBV25-1

DNA: TGTGCCAGCAGCCATGGAAAGGTCTTATATACTGAAGCTTTCTTT
CDR3: CASSHGKVLYTEAFF
length: 15
J: TRBJ1-1
size: .
D: .
V: TRBV14

DNA: TGTGCCAGCAGCCAAGAAGGCGGGTCGAGCTCCTACGAGCAGTACTTC
CDR3: CASSQEGGSSSYEQYF
length: 16
J: TRBJ2-7
size: .
D: .
V: TRBV4-2

DNA: TGTGCTAGCTCATTCGGGCTCCACACGACCGGGGAGCTGTTTTTT
CDR3: CASSFGLHTTGELFF
length: 15
J: TRBJ2-2
size: .
D: .
V: TRBV7-7

DNA: TGTGCCAGCAGCGACCTTTCGCGGAGCACAGATACGCAGTATTTT
CDR3: CASSDLSRSTDTQYF
length: 15
J: TRBJ2-3
size: few
D: .
V: TRBV6-1

DNA: TGCAGTGCTGATTTTAGCGGGAGCAGGCAGTTCTTC
CDR3: CSADFSGSRQFF
length: 12
J: TRBJ2-1
size: .
D: TRBD2
V: TRBV20-1

DNA: TGTGCCAGCAGCGCGACCAGGGCTCAGCCCCAGCATTTT
CDR3: CASSATRAQPQHF
length: 13
J: TRBJ1-5
size: few
D: .
V: TRBV7-3

DNA: TGCGCCAGCAGCCAAAGGGCCTTAGGGGGCAACACCGGGGAGCTGTTTTTT
CDR3: CASSQRALGGNTGELFF
length: 17
J: TRBJ2-2
size: .
D: TRBD1
V: TRBV4-1

DNA: TGTGCCAGCAGTTCGGGACTTAGCAGAGATACGCAGTATTTT
CDR3: CASSSGLSRDTQYF
length: 14
J: TRBJ2-3
size: .
D: .
V: TRBV12-3/TRBV12-4

DNA: TGTGCCAGCAGCCGGCGCGGGACACGGAAGGACGAGCAGTACTTC
CDR3: CASSRRGTRKDEQYF
length: 15
J: TRBJ2-7
size: .
D: .
V: TRBV3-1

DNA: TGTGCCAGCAGCTCCCTGACAGGAGTCTCCTACGAGCAGTACTTC
CDR3: CASSSLTGVSYEQYF
length: 15
J: TRBJ2-7
size: few
D: .
V: TRBV11-2

DNA: TGCGCCAGCAGCCAAGATGGTCGGTTAAGCACTGAAGCTTTCTTT
CDR3: CASSQDGRLSTEAFF
length: 15
J: TRBJ1-1
size: many
D: .
V: TRBV4-1

DNA: TGTGCCAGCAGCGGTGGACTAGGGGGCGAGCAGTACTTC
CDR3: CASSGGLGGEQYF
length: 13
J: TRBJ2-7
size: .
D: .
V: TRBV9

DNA: TGTGCCAGCTCACAGGACAGGGTAGACGAGCAGTACTTC
CDR3: CASSQDRVDEQYF
length: 13
J: TRBJ2-7
size: many
D: TRBD1
V: TRBV18

DNA: TGTGCCAGCAGGTTGGGGGCGAGCAATCAGCCCCAGCATTTT
CDR3: CASRLGASNQPQHF
length: 14
J: TRBJ1-5
size: many
D: .
V: TRBV7-8

DNA: TGTGCCAGCAGTGCCCCGGGGTATGGCTACACCTTC
CDR3: CASSAPGYGYTF
length: 12
J: TRBJ1-2
size: many
D: .
V: TRBV12-3/TRBV12-4

DNA: TGTGCCAGCAGCTTTTTGGATGGGACATATACGCAGTATTTT
CDR3: CASSFLDGTYTQYF
length: 14
J: TRBJ2-3
size: .
D: .
V: TRBV5-5

DNA: TGCGCCAGCAGCCAAGAGGGACTAGCGGGAGAGACCCAGTACTTC
CDR3: CASSQEGLAGETQYF
length: 15
J: TRBJ2-5
size: .
D: TRBD2
V: TRBV4-3

DNA: TGTGCCACCAGCAGCCGGAGGTGGCGGGAGGGGTTCTTCAATGAGCAGTTCTTC
CDR3: CATSSRRWREGFFNEQFF
length: 18
J: TRBJ2-1
size: .
D: TRBD2
V: TRBV15

DNA: TGTGCCAGCAGTTTAGTTGCGGGAGGGCCACCAGAGACCCAGTACTTC
CDR3: CASSLVAGGPPETQYF
length: 16
J: TRBJ2-5
size: many
D: TRBD2
V: TRBV12-3/TRBV12-4

DNA: TGCAGTGCTATTATTACGAGCCCAGATACGCAGTATTTT
CDR3: CSAIITSPDTQYF
length: 13
J: TRBJ2-3
size: .
D: .
V: TRBV20-1

DNA: TGTGCCAGCTCTCGCGCATTTCGGAATACGCAGTATTTT
CDR3: CASSRAFRNTQYF
length: 13
J: TRBJ2-3
size: .
D: .
V: TRBV18

DNA: TGCAGCGTTGCAACGGGGGGACCAGAGCAGTTCTTC
CDR3: CSVATGGPEQFF
length: 12
J: TRBJ2-1
size: .
D: TRBD2
V: TRBV29-1

DNA: TGTGCCAGCAGCTCCCCGCGGTTCGACCCTAGCACAGATACGCAGTATTTT
CDR3: CASSSPRFDPSTDTQYF
length: 17
J: TRBJ2-3
size: .
D: .
V: TRBV5-5

DNA: TGCAGCGTTGGGGCCGGCCCAGACGTCCTGACTTTC
CDR3: CSVGAGPDVLTF
length: 12
J: TRBJ2-6
size: few
D: .
V: TRBV29-1

DNA: TGTGCCAGCAGGACAGGGGTCCAAGAGACCCAGTACTTC
CDR3: CASRTGVQETQYF
length: 13
J: TRBJ2-5
size: many
D: TRBD1
V: TRBV12-3/TRBV12-4

DNA: TGTGCCTGGACCTTACAGGGTGCCGGGGAGCTGTTTTTT
CDR3: CAWTLQGAGELFF
length: 13
J: TRBJ2-2
size: .
D: .
V: TRBV30

DNA: TGCAGCGTCGTGTGGGGACCTAACTATGGCTACACCTTC
CDR3: CSVVWGPNYGYTF
length: 13
J: TRBJ1-2
size: many
D: .
V: TRBV29-1